Below, 27 T cell receptor beta chains from the same sample are listed, as sequenced in a study of control samples from healthy donors and cancer patients. Data came from immunoSEQ multiplex PCR; TCRdb stores just in-frame clones and leaves some out. The repertoire includes roughly 20,000 clones, approximately 80% of them detected once, and roughly 24% sits in the top ten. Sequencing used PBMCs. Receptors were obtained from a man aged 55 to 70 with colorectal cancer.

V gene TRBV6-5 combines with J gene TRBJ1-6, with D tentatively TRBD1 (6 bases). The CDR3 spans 15 residues. Germline CDR1 MNHEY, CDR2 SVGAGI. V was pared by 1 base and J by 7 bases, with 11 bases between. The CDR3 nucleotides are TGTGCCAGCAGTTACTTTAACAGGGCAAATTCACCCCTCCACTTT. Its translation is CASSYFNRANSPLHF.

CDR3 region: CASSVGADTQYF. CDR3 nucleotide sequence: TGTGCCAGCAGCGTGGGGGCAGATACGCAGTATTTT. This rearrangement joins TRBV6-5 to TRBJ2-3; D is possibly TRBD1 or TRBD2 (5 bases each). The germline CDR1 and CDR2 sequences are MNHEY and SVGAGI. The CDR3 is 12 amino acids. The ends were cut back, 6 bases at V and 4 bases at J, with 8 bases in the middle.

V usage is TRBV19 and J usage is TRBJ2-1; possibly TRBD2 for D (5 bases). The V and J ends lost 0 bases and 9 bases respectively, with 9 bases between them. Germline CDR1 is LNHDA and CDR2 is SQIVND (reference sequence). This CDR3 is 13 amino acids long. Here the CDR3 reads CASSIEGSGEQFF. The CDR3, as DNA: TGTGCCAGTAGTATAGAGGGGAGCGGTGAGCAGTTCTTC.

V gene TRBV3-1 (or the pseudogene TRBV3-2) combines with J gene TRBJ2-5, with D tentatively TRBD2 (6 bases). Per germline, CDR1 LGHDT and CDR2 YNNKEL (reference sequence). Trimming left V 4 bases short and J 1 base short, with 7 bases between. The CDR3 has 13 amino acids. CDR3 sequence: CASSPGLQETQYF. As DNA, the CDR3 is TGTGCCAGCAGCCCGGGACTCCAAGAGACCCAGTACTTC.

V and J are TRBV11-2 and TRBJ1-6; tentative D call: TRBD1 (6 bases). Germline V gene lookup returns CDR1 SGHAT and CDR2 FQNNGV. The CDR3 covers 15 residues. The V gene lost 4 bases and the J gene lost 7 bases, with 14 bases spanning the gap. CDR3 residues: CASSSLQGRNSPLHF. The CDR3 DNA sequence: TGTGCCAGCAGCTCCCTACAGGGTAGGAATTCACCCCTCCACTTT.

V usage is TRBV9 and J usage is TRBJ2-3; no firm D call. Trimming took off 0 bases at V and 0 bases at J, with 8 bases between the two ends. The CDR3 runs to 15 residues. Germline assignment: CDR1 SGDLS and CDR2 YYNGEE. The CDR3 DNA follows: TGTGCCAGCAGCGTAGGGCCGCATAGCACAGATACGCAGTATTTT. This sequence encodes CASSVGPHSTDTQYF.

The chain links TRBV9 to TRBJ1-2; 12 bases agree with TRBD1. V shed 3 bases, J shed 3 bases, and the junction held 6 bases outside the gene matches. The CDR3 is made up of 16 amino acids. CDR1 is SGDLS and CDR2 is YYNGEE in the germline V gene. The CDR3 DNA reads TGTGCCAGCAGCGCACCCGGGACAGGGGGCGACTATGGCTACACCTTC. As protein: CASSAPGTGGDYGYTF.

The chain employs TRBV6-1 and TRBJ1-5; no definite D call. V was shortened by 5 bases and J by 6 bases, with 11 bases between the two germline ends. Germline V gives CDR1 MNHNS, CDR2 SASEGT. This CDR3 region has 13 residues. The CDR3: CASSSTLGQPQHF. As DNA, the CDR3 is TGTGCCAGCAGTTCTACATTGGGTCAGCCCCAGCATTTT.

To note about this clone: This CDR3 is also generated by other DNA sequences in the sample. The CDR3 DNA sequence: TGCGCCAGCAGCGAGGGCGGGGGGAGCACAGATACGCAGTATTTT. Translated, it gives CASSEGGGSTDTQYF. The chain combines TRBV4-1 with TRBJ2-3; 8 bases agree with TRBD2. Losses at the gene ends were 5 bases for V and 0 bases for J; bases not matched to a gene: 4. CDR3 size: 15 residues. The germline CDR1 and CDR2 sequences are MGHRA and YSYEKL.

The chain has TRBV7-2 and TRBJ2-7; D gene ambiguous. CDR1 SGHTA and CDR2 FQGNSA come from the germline V gene. Deletions cut 2 bases from V and 3 bases from J, with 5 bases between. The CDR3 is made up of 12 amino acids. The CDR3 DNA is TGTGCCAGCAGCTTAAACCGCTACGAGCAGTACTTC. Translating it yields CASSLNRYEQYF.

V is TRBV2 and J is TRBJ2-7; 7 positions agree with TRBD2. Germline V gene data show CDR1 as SNHLY and CDR2 as FYNNEI. V lost 5 bases, J lost 2 bases, and 12 bases stayed unmatched. This CDR3 contains 16 residues. The CDR3 region is CASSPRGAGVAYEQYF. The CDR3 nucleotides are TGTGCCAGCAGTCCTCGGGGCGCGGGGGTTGCCTACGAGCAGTACTTC.

V usage is TRBV7-2 and J usage is TRBJ1-2, with 7 bases identical to TRBD1. Per the germline V gene, CDR1 is SGHTA and CDR2 is FQGNSA. CDR3 length equals 12 residues. V dropped 5 bases and J dropped 8; count of bases not matched to a gene: 5. The CDR3 sequence: CASSVGTVGYTF. The CDR3 nucleotides read TGTGCCAGCAGCGTAGGGACAGTAGGCTACACCTTC. Drawing the rest from reference TRBV7-2 and TRBJ1-2, the complete variable domain is GAGVSQSPSNKVTEKGKDVELRCDPISGHTALYWYRQSLGQGLEFLIYFQGNSAPDKSGLPSDRFSAERTGGSVSTLTIQRTQQEDSAVYLCASSVGTVGYTFGSGTRLTVV.

This rearrangement joins TRBV11-3 to TRBJ2-7, with 11 bases matching TRBD1. Germline V gene data show CDR1 as SGHNT and CDR2 as YENEEA. CDR3 size: 15 residues. Germline trimming cut 3 bases from V and 6 bases from J; bases unmatched to any gene: 7. The CDR3, as DNA: TGTGCCAGCAGCTTCCTAGGACAGGGGGCGGGCGAGCAGTACGTC. Amino acids: CASSFLGQGAGEQYV.

The chain joins TRBV2 to TRBJ1-1; D is possibly TRBD1 (5 bases). The CDR3 sequence is 14 residues long. V lost 7 bases and J lost 6, with 18 bases in between. Per germline, CDR1 SNHLY and CDR2 FYNNEI. The CDR3 protein is CASMRGGINSEAFF. CDR3 DNA sequence: TGTGCCAGCATGAGGGGAGGTATCAACTCTGAAGCTTTCTTT.

By share, this clone ranks as large. This sequence joins TRBV10-2 and TRBJ2-4; D not certain. Germline assignment: CDR1 WSHSY and CDR2 SAAADI. CDR3 length equals 11 residues. V was shortened by 2 bases and J by 10 bases, with 6 bases between the two germline ends. In nucleotides, the CDR3 is TGCGCCAGCAGTGAGGCCCAGATTCAGTACTTC. Amino acid sequence: CASSEAQIQYF.

The J gene is TRBJ1-4, the V gene TRBV5-1; D call uncertain. Germline CDR1 and CDR2: SGHRS and YFSETQ. The CDR3 is 15 residues long. Trimming removed 2 bases from V and 2 bases from J, with 10 bases in between. CDR3 in DNA: TGCGCCAGCAGCTTAGTTGTGGGCACTAATGAAAAACTGTTTTTT. It yields the protein CASSLVVGTNEKLFF.

The genes are TRBV24-1 and TRBJ2-1, with D uncertain. The CDR3 sequence is 13 residues long. Germline lookup yields CDR1 KGHDR and CDR2 SFDVKD. With 1 base removed from V and 4 bases from J, the gap between germline ends came to 4 bases. The CDR3 bases are TGTGCCACCAGTGATTTAAGATACAATGAGCAGTTCTTC. As protein: CATSDLRYNEQFF.

This rearrangement joins TRBV3-1 (or the pseudogene TRBV3-2) to TRBJ2-1, with 10 positions matching TRBD2. In germline, CDR1 is LGHDT, CDR2 YNNKEL (reference sequence). The CDR3 runs 15 residues. The trim removed 4 bases at V and 2 bases at J, leaving 2 bases unmatched. The CDR3 DNA is TGTGCCAGCAGCCGAAGCGGGGGGGCCTACAATGAGCAGTTCTTC. This encodes CASSRSGGAYNEQFF.

The genes are TRBV19 and TRBJ1-1; 7 bases are shared with TRBD1. The CDR3 is 12 amino acids. The germline gives CDR1 LNHDA, CDR2 SQIVND (reference sequence). V lost 4 bases, J lost 4 bases, and 0 bases stayed unmatched. The CDR3: CASSRQGTEAFF. CDR3 coding DNA: TGTGCCAGTAGTAGACAGGGCACTGAAGCTTTCTTT.

This chain connects TRBV30 to TRBJ1-2, with D unresolved. The CDR3 extends over 14 amino acids. The germline V gene has CDR1 GTSNPN and CDR2 SVGIG (reference sequence). The germline V and J ends were trimmed by 5 bases and 6 bases, with 19 bases remaining between them. In DNA form, the CDR3 reads TGTGCCTGGTTTCCATCCCGGAATGACAATGGCTACACCTTC. This codes for CAWFPSRNDNGYTF.

The rearrangement uses TRBV5-1 and TRBJ2-2, with TRBD2 matching over 9 bases. V trimming: 5 bases; J trimming: 0 bases; junction bases outside the gene matches: 8. Germline V gene sequence: CDR1 SGHRS, CDR2 YFSETQ. There are 17 residues in the CDR3. The CDR3 nucleotides read TGCGCCAGCAGGAGCGGGGGGCGATCGGCGAACACCGGGGAGCTGTTTTTT. Its translation: CASRSGGRSANTGELFF.

The rearrangement joins TRBV7-2 to TRBJ1-6; no firm D call. Trimming removed 5 bases at V and 10 bases at J, with 9 bases between. The CDR3 has 12 amino acids. Germline CDR1 and CDR2: SGHTA and FQGNSA. The CDR3 is CASSLRGSPLHF. CDR3 nucleotides: TGTGCCAGCAGCCTACGAGGATCACCCCTCCACTTT.

This sequence joins TRBV10-3 and TRBJ1-2, with no clear D. Germline CDR1 ENHRY, CDR2 SYGVKD. The CDR3 is made up of 14 amino acids. The V end was cut by 6 bases, the J end by 4 bases, with 15 bases between. The DNA for the CDR3 is TGTGCCATCAGGGACTTGCCGCGGGGCTATGGCTACACCTTC. Protein product: CAIRDLPRGYGYTF.

The V call is TRBV19, the J call TRBJ2-3, with 8 bases matching TRBD1. CDR1 and CDR2 from the germline V gene are LNHDA and SQIVND (reference sequence). With 5 bases clipped from V and 0 bases from J, the junction kept 7 bases outside the gene matches. The CDR3 extends over 16 amino acids. Here the CDR3 DNA reads TGTGCCAGTAGTGTTCAGGGGGCGCCGAGCACAGATACGCAGTATTTT. It translates to CASSVQGAPSTDTQYF.

This chain uses TRBV2 with TRBJ1-1; D perhaps matches TRBD1 (5 bases). V lost 7 bases, J lost 7 bases, and 19 bases lay in between. Germline V gene sequence: CDR1 SNHLY, CDR2 FYNNEI. This CDR3 comprises 14 residues. The CDR3 DNA reads as TGTGCCAGCAAAAAAGACGGAAGGGGAATTGAAGCTTTCTTT. It yields the protein CASKKDGRGIEAFF.

This clone has a handful of counts. The chain carries TRBV3-1 (or the pseudogene TRBV3-2) and TRBJ2-3, with 9 bases lining up with TRBD2. The CDR3 has 15 amino acids. V lost 0 bases and J lost 8; bases outside the gene matches: 6. The germline gives CDR1 LGHDT, CDR2 YNNKEL (reference sequence). CDR3 amino acids: CASSQDRRGGSTQYF. In DNA form, the CDR3 reads TGTGCCAGCAGCCAAGATAGGCGGGGGGGAAGTACGCAGTATTTT.

V gene TRBV15 combines with J gene TRBJ1-6; TRBD1 matches 8 bases. The CDR3 runs 14 residues. V was pared by 5 bases and J by 7 bases, with 4 bases of the junction left unmatched. Germline CDR1 is LNHNV and CDR2 is YYDKDF (reference sequence). The CDR3 loop reads CATSGQGRNSPLHF. Here the CDR3 DNA reads TGTGCCACCAGCGGACAGGGTCGGAATTCACCCCTCCACTTT. The full variable domain, completed using reference TRBV15 and TRBJ1-6, is DAMVIQNPRYQVTQFGKPVTLSCSQTLNHNVMYWYQQKSSQAPKLLFHYYDKDFNNEADTPDNFQSRRPNTSFCFLDIRSPGLGDTAMYLCATSGQGRNSPLHFGNGTRLTVT.